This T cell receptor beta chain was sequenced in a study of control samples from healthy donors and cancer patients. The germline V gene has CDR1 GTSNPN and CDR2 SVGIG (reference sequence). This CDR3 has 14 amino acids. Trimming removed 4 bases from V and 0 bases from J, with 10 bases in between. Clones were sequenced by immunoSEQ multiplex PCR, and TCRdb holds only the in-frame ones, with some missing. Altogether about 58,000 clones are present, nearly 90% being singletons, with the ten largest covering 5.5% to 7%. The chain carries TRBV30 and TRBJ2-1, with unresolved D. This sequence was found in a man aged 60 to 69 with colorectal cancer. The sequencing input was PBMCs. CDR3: CAWTNARSYNEQFF. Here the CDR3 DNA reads TGTGCCTGGACGAACGCACGCTCCTACAATGAGCAGTTCTTC.